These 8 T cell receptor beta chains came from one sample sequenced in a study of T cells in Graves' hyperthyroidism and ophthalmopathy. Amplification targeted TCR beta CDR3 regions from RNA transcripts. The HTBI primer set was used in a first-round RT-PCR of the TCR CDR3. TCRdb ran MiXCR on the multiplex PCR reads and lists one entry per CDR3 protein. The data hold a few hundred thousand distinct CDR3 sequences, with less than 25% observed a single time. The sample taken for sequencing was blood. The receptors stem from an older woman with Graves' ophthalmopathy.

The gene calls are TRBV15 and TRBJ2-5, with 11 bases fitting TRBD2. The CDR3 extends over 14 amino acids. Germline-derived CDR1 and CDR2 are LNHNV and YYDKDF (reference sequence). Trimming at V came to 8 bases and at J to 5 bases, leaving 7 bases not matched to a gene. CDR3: CATRVAGGLETQYF. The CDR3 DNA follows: TGTGCCACCCGCGTAGCGGGAGGGCTGGAGACCCAGTACTTC.

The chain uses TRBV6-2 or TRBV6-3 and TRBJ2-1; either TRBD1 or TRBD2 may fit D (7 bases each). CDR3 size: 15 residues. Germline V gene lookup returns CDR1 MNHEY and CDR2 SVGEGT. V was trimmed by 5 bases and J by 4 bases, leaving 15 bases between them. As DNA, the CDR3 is TGTGCCAGCAGTGCCCAGGGGGGGGGTTACAATGAGCAGTTCTTC. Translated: CASSAQGGGYNEQFF.

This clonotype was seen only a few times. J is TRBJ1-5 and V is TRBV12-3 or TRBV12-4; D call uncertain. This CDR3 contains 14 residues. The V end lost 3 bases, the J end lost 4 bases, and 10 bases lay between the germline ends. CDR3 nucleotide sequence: TGTGCCAGCAGTTTTGCAGGTTTGAATCAGCCCCAGCATTTT. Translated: CASSFAGLNQPQHF.

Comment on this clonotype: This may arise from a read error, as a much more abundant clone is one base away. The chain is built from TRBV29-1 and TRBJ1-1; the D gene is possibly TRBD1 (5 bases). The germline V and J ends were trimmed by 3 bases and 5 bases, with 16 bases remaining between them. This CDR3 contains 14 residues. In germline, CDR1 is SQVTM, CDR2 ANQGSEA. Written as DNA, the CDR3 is TGCAGCGTTGAGGGCGGCCCCTGGGGGACTGAAGCTTTCTTT. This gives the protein CSVEGGPWGTEAFF.

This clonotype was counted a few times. The CDR3 reads CSAPKREGSDTQYF. CDR3 sequence (DNA): TGCAGTGCTCCCAAGCGGGAGGGATCAGATACGCAGTATTTT. J is TRBJ2-3 and V is TRBV20-1; 10 nucleotides align to TRBD2. Germline assignment: CDR1 DFQATT and CDR2 SNEGSKA (reference sequence). Unmatched junction bases numbered 6, after V lost 5 bases and J lost 4 bases. This CDR3 has 14 residues.

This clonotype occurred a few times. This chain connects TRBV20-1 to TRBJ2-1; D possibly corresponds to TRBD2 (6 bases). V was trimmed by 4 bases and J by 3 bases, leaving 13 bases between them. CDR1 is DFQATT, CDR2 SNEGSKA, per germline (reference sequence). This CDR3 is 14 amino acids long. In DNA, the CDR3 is TGCAGTGCTAAGAGGAGGGCCGGCTACAATGAGCAGTTCTTC. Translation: CSAKRRAGYNEQFF.

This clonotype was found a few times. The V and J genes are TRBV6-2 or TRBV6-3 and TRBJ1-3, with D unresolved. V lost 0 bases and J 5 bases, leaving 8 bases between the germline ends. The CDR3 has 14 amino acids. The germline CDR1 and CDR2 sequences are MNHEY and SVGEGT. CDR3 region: CASSYSSSRNTIYF. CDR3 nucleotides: TGTGCCAGCAGTTACTCTTCCTCGCGAAACACCATATATTTT.

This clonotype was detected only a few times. CDR3 protein: CASSMVAGNEQFF. As DNA, the CDR3 is TGTGCCAGCTCAATGGTAGCGGGTAATGAGCAGTTCTTC. The V call is TRBV18, the J call TRBJ2-1, with 7 positions matching TRBD2. Germline V gene data show CDR1 as KGHSH and CDR2 as LQKENI. V shed 5 bases and J 7 bases; nucleotides not matched to a gene: 5. The CDR3 covers 13 residues.